This TCR beta chain was identified during a study of blood T cell repertoires in COVID-19. Individuals drawn from around 25 US areas were about 18 to 100 years old. Profiling relied on immunoSEQ multiplex PCR, and the TCRdb table lists in-frame clones only, not all of them. Of approximately 240,000 clones listed, 80% to 90% are singletons. CDR3 length equals 15 residues. Unmatched junction bases numbered 5, after V lost 4 bases and J lost 3 bases. Germline lookup yields CDR1 MNHEY and CDR2 SVGAGI. The TCR comes from a woman aged 18-30 years in a cohort exposed to, infected with or recovered from COVID-19 (not recorded which). The chain has TRBV6-5 and TRBJ2-7, with 11 bases fitting TRBD2. The source material was PBMCs or T cells enriched from blood (not recorded which). CDR3 sequence (DNA): TGTGCCAGCAGTTTAGGACTAGCGGGTGGCTACGAGCAGTACTTC. This translates into CASSLGLAGGYEQYF.